Listed below are T cell receptor beta chains from one sample, sequenced in a study of T cell responses to AZD1222 COVID-19 vaccine. Here immunoSEQ multiplex PCR was the method, and the copy in TCRdb shows in-frame clones only, minus some. This repertoire shows around 130,000 clones, approximately 90% found once; its top ten account for around 3.1%. The sample here was peripheral blood, taken 28 days after the second AZD1222 dose. These receptor sequences come from an adult who received the AZD1222 COVID-19 vaccine. The CDR3 runs from the conserved cysteine through the conserved F or W. The order of the fields is J gene, D gene, clone size, V gene, CDR3 DNA, CDR3 protein. A D gene is named only where the DNA matches it firmly. Clone size is shown for a subset of rows, as once, few, many or a class of expanded clone.

TRBJ1-3	NA	NA	TRBV4-2	TGTGCCAGCAGCCAAGAAGGGAGTGGTAGGGTTGTTCTTGGAAACACCATATATTTT	CASSQEGSGRVVLGNTIYF
TRBJ1-2	NA	NA	TRBV5-4	TGTGCCAGCAGCCCCGCGGTCCAGGGACCAGGCGGCTACACCTTC	CASSPAVQGPGGYTF
TRBJ2-2	TRBD2	once	TRBV28	TGTGCCAGCACAGCGGGAAACACCGGGGAGCTGTTTTTT	CASTAGNTGELFF
TRBJ2-7	NA	NA	TRBV3-1/TRBV3-2	TGTGCCAGCAGCCGGGGGTACTACGAGCAGTACTTC	CASSRGYYEQYF
TRBJ1-1	NA	once	TRBV20-1	TGCAGTGCTAGTTTCGAGTCAGGGGTGGGTGAAGCTTTCTTT	CSASFESGVGEAFF
TRBJ1-4	TRBD1	NA	TRBV28	TGTGCCAGCAGTTCTACAGGGGGGACTAATGAAAAACTGTTTTTT	CASSSTGGTNEKLFF
TRBJ1-5	TRBD1	NA	TRBV19	TGTGCCAGTTCAGCTCCGGGGACAGGGTTGGCTACCCAGCATTTT	CASSAPGTGLATQHF
TRBJ1-2	TRBD1	NA	TRBV18	TGTGCCAGCTCACCCGGGACAGGGGATAATGGCTACACCTTC	CASSPGTGDNGYTF
TRBJ1-1	NA	NA	TRBV5-1	TGCGCCAGCAGCTTGGGCACGGGAACTGGGGAAGCTTTCTTT	CASSLGTGTGEAFF
TRBJ1-3	NA	NA	TRBV9	TGTGCCAGCAGCGGTTCAGTGTACTCTGGAAACACCATATATTTT	CASSGSVYSGNTIYF
TRBJ2-7	NA	NA	TRBV20-1	TGCAGTGCTAGTGGGGTCCGGGCCCTATCCTACGAGCAGTACTTC	CSASGVRALSYEQYF